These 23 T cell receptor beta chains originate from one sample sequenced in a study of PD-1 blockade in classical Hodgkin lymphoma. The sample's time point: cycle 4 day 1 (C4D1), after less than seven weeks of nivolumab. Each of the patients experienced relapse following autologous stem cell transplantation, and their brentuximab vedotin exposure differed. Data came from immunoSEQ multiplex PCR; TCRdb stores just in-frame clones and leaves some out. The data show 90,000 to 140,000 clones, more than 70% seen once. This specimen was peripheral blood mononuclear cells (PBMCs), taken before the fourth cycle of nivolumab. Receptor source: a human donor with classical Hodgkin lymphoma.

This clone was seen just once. CDR3 residues: CASSYMGGDTEAFF. CDR3 DNA: TGTGCCAGCAGCTACATGGGGGGGGACACTGAAGCTTTCTTT. The rearrangement uses TRBV11-2 and TRBJ1-1; TRBD1 is a possible D gene (5 bases). Looked up from germline, CDR1 is SGHAT and CDR2 is FQNNGV. This CDR3 comprises 14 residues. V lost 4 bases, J lost 3 bases, and 12 bases lay in between.

CDR3 DNA: TGTGCCAGCACCAAAGCTGGGGGCTCCTACAATGAGCAGTTCTTC. It yields the protein CASTKAGGSYNEQFF. This chain uses TRBV4-2 with TRBJ2-1, with D perhaps TRBD1 or TRBD2 (5 bases each). The CDR3 totals 15 residues. Germline CDR1 LGHNA, CDR2 YNFKEQ. Trimming removed 7 bases at V and 0 bases at J, with 13 bases between.

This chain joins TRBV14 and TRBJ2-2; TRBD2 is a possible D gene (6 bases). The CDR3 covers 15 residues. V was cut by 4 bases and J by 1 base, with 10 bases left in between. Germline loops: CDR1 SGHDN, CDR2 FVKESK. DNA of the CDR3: TGTGCCAGCAGCCCTCTTAGCGGGAACACCGGGGAGCTGTTTTTT. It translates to CASSPLSGNTGELFF.

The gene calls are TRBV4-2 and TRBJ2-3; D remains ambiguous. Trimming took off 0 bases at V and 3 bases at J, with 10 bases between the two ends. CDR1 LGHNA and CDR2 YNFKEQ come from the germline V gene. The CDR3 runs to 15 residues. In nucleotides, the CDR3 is TGTGCCAGCAGCCAAGAGCCCCTCACGACAGATACGCAGTATTTT. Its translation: CASSQEPLTTDTQYF.

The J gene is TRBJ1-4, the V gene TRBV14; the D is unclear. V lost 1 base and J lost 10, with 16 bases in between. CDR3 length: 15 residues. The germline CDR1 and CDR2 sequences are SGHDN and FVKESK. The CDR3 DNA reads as TGTGCCAGCAGCCAAGCCTGGGAACCTCGAGGAAAACTGTTTTTT. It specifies CASSQAWEPRGKLFF. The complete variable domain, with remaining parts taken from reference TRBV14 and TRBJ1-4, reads EAGVTQFPSHSVIEKGQTVTLRCDPISGHDNLYWYRRVMGKEIKFLLHFVKESKQDESGMPNNRFLAERTGGTYSTLKVQPAELEDSGVYFCASSQAWEPRGKLFFGSGTQLSVL.

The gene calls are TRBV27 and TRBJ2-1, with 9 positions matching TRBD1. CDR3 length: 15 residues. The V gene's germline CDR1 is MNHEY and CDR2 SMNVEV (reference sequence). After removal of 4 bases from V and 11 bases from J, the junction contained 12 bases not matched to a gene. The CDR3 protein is CASSYWDRDLAQQFF. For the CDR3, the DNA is TGTGCCAGCAGTTATTGGGACAGGGATTTAGCCCAGCAGTTCTTC.

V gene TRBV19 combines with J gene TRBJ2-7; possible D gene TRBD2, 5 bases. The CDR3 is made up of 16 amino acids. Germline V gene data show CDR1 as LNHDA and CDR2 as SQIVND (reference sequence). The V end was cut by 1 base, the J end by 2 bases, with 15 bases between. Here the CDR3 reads CASSIGTGILTYEQYF. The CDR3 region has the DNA TGTGCCAGTAGTATAGGAACCGGGATACTCACCTACGAGCAGTACTTC.

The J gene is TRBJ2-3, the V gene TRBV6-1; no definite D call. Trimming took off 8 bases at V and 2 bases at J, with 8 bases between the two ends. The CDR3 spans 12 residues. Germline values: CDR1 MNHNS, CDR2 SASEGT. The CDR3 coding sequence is TGTGCCAGCTGCTGGTCCACAGATACGCAGTATTTT. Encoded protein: CASCWSTDTQYF.

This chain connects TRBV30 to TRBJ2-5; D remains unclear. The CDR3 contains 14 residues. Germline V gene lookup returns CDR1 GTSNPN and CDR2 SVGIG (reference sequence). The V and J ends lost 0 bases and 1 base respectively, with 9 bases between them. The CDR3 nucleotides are TGTGCCTGGAGTGTGGGTCCTTCCCAAGAGACCCAGTACTTC. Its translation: CAWSVGPSQETQYF.

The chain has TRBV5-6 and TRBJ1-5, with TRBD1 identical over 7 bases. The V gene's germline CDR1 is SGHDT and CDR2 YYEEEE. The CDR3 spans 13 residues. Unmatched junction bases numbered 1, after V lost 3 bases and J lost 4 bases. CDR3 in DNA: TGTGCCAGCAGCTCGGGACAGAATCAGCCCCAGCATTTT. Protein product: CASSSGQNQPQHF.

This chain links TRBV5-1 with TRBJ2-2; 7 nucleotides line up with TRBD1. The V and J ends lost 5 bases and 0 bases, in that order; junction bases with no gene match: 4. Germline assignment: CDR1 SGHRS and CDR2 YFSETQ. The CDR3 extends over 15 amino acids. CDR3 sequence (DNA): TGCGCCAGCAGGACAGGGTTACCGAACACCGGGGAGCTGTTTTTT. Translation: CASRTGLPNTGELFF.

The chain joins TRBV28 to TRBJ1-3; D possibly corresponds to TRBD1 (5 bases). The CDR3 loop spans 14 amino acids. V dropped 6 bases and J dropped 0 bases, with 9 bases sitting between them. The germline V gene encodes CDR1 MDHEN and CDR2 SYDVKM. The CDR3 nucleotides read TGTGCCAGCAGAAAGCAGGGCTCTGGAAACACCATATATTTT. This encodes CASRKQGSGNTIYF.

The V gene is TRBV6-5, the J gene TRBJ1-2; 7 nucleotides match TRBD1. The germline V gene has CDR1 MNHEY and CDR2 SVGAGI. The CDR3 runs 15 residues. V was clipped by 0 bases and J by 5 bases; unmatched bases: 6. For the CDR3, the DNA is TGTGCCAGCAGTTACTCCGCAGGGGGATCGTATGGCTACACCTTC. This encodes CASSYSAGGSYGYTF.

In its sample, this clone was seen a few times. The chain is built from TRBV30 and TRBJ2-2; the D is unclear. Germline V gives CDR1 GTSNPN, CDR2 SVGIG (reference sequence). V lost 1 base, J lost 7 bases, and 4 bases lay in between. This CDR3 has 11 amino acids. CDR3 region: CAWSDDGELFF. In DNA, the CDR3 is TGTGCCTGGAGTGACGACGGGGAGCTGTTTTTT.

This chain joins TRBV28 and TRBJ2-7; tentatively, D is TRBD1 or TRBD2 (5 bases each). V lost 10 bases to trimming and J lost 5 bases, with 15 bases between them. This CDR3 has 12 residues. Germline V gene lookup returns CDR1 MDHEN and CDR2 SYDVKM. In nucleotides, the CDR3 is TGTGCCACCGGGACGGGATACGACGAGCAGTACTTC. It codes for CATGTGYDEQYF.

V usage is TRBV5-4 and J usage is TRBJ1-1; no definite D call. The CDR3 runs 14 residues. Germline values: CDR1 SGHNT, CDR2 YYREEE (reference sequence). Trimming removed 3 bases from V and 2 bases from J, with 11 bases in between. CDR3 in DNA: TGTGCCAGCAGCTCCTACAGCGGTAACACTGAAGCTTTCTTT. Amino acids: CASSSYSGNTEAFF.

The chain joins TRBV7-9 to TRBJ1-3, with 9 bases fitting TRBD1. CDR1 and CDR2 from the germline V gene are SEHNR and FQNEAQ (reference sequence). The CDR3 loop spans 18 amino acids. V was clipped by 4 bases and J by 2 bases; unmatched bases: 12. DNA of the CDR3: TGTGCCAGCAGCTCGAAACAATCCGGGACAGGGCCTGGAAACACCATATATTTT. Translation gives CASSSKQSGTGPGNTIYF.

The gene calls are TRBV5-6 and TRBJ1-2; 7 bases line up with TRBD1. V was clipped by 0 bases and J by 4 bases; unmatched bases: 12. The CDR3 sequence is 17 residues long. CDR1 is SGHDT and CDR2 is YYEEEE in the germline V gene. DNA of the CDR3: TGTGCCAGCAGCTTGGAATGGCAGGGGGTTAAGGGCTATGGCTACACCTTC. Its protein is CASSLEWQGVKGYGYTF.

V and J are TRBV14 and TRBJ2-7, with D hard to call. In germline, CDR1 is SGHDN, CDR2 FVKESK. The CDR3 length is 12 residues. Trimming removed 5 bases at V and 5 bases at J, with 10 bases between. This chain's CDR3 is CASSNQNHEQYF. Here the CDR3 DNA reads TGTGCCAGCAGCAATCAGAATCACGAGCAGTACTTC.

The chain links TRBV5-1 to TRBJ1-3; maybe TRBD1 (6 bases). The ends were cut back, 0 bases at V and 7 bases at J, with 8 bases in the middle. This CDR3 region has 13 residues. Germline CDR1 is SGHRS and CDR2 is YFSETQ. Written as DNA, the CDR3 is TGCGCCAGCAGCTTGGATCAGGGGAACACCATATATTTT. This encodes CASSLDQGNTIYF.

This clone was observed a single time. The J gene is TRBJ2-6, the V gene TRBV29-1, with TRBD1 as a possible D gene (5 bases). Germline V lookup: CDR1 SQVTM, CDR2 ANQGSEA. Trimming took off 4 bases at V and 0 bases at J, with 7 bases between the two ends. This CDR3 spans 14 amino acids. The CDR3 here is CSVVDSSGANVLTF. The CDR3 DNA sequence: TGCAGCGTTGTCGACAGCTCTGGGGCCAACGTCCTGACTTTC. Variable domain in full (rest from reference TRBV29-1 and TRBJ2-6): SAVISQKPSRDICQRGTSLTIQCQVDSQVTMMFWYRQQPGQSLTLIATANQGSEATYESGFVIDKFPISRPNLTFSTLTVSNMSPEDSSIYLCSVVDSSGANVLTFGAGSRLTVL.

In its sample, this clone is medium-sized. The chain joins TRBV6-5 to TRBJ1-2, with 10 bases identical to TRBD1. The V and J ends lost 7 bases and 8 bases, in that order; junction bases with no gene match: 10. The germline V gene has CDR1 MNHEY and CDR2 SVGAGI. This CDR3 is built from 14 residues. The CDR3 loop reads CASTTGTGAIGYTF. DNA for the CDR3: TGTGCCAGCACCACCGGGACAGGGGCAATAGGCTACACCTTC.

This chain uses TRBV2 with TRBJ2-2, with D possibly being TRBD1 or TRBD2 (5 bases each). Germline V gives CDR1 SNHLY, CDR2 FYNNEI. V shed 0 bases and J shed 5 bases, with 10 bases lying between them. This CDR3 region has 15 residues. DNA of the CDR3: TGTGCCAGCAGTGAAGCGTTTGGGGGAACCGGGGAGCTGTTTTTT. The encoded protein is CASSEAFGGTGELFF.